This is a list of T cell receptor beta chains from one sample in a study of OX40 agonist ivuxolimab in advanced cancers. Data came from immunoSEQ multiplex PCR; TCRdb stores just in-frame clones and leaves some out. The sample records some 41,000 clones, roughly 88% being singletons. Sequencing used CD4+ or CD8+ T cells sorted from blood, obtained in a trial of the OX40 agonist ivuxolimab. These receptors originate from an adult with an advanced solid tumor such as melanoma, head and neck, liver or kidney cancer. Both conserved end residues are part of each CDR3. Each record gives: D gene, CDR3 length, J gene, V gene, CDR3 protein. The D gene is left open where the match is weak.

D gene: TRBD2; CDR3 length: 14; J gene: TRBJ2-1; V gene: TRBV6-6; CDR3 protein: CASSIAGSYNEQFF
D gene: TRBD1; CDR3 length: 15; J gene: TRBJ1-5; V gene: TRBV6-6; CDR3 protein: CASTPGQGNFGPQHF
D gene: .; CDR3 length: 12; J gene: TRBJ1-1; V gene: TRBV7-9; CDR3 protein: CASSFPNTEAFF
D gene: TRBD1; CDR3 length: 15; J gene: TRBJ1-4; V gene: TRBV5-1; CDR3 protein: CASSRNRGLNEKLFF
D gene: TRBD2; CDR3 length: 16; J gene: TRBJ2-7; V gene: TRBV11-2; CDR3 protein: CASSLDPVIAGYEQYF
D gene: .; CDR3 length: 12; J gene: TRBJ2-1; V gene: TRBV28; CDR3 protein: CASSLAKDGQFF
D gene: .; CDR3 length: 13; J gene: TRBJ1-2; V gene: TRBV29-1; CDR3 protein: CSVADRRERGYTF
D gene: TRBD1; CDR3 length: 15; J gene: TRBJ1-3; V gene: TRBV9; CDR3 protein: CASSGGQGTGNTIYF
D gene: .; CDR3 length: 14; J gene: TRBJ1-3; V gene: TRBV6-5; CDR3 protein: CATQLPGTGNTIYF
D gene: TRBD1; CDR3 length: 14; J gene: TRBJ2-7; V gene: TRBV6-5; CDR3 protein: CASTMTGGYYEQYF
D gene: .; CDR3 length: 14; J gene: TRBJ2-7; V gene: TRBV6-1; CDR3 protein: CASSGLYSNYEQYF
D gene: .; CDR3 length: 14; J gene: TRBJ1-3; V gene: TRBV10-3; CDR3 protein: CATKDRQARDTIYF
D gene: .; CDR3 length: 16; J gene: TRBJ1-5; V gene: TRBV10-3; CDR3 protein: CAISEGTAVVDQPQHF
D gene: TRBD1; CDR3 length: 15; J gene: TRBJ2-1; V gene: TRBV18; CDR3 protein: CASSPGQSGANEQFF
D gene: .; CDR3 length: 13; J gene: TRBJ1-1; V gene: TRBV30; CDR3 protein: CAYKQFMNTEAFF
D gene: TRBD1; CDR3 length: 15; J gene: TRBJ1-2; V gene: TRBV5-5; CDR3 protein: CASSLSGGANYGYTF
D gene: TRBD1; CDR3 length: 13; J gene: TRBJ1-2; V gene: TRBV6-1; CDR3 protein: CASILPGGYGYTF
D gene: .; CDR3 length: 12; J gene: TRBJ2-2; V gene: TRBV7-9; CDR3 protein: CASSFGSGELFF
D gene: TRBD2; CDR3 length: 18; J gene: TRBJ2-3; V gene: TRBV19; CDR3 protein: CASSPAKGLAGNTDTQYF
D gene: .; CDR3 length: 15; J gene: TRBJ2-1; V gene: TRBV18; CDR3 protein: CASSPRSGAYNEQFF
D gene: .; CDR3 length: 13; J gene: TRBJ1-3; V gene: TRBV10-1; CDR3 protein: CASRNPGENTIYF
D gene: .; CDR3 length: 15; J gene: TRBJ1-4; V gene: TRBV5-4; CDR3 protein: CASSLGGGTNEKLFF
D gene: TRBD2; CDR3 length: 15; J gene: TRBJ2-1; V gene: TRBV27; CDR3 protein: CASIPGLAGGGEQFF
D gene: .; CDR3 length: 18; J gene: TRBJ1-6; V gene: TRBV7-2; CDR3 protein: CASSFLNRQSSYNSPLHF
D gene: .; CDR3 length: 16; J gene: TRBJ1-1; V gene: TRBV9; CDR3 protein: CASSVDFGGARGEAFF
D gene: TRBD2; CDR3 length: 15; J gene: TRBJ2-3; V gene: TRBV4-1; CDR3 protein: CASSRGLATTDTQYF
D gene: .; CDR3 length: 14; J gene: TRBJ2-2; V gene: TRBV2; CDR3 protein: CASTLMGTAGELFF
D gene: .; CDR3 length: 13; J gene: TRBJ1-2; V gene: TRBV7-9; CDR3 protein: CASSFQGRRGYTF
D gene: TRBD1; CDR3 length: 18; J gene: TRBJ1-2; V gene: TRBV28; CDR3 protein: CASSPGGARRKSLYGYTF
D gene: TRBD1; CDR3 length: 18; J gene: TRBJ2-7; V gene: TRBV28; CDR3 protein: CASSLLWSLDRGPYEQYF
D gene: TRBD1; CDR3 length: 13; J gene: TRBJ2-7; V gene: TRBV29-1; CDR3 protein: CSVGRPTGGEQYF
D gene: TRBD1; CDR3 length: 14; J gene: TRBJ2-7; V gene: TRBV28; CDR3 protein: CASSRQGGLYEQYF
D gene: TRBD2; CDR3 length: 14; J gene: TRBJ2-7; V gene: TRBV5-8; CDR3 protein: CASSPALAGVEQYF
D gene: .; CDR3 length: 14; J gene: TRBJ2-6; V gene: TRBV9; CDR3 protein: CASRSTPGANVLTF
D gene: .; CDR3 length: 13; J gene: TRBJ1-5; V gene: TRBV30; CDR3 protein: CAWSVRGNQPQHF
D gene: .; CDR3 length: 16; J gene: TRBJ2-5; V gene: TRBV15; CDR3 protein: CATSRLGSHLAETQYF
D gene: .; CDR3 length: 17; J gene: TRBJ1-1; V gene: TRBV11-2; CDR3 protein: CASSLFSVGVMNTEAFF
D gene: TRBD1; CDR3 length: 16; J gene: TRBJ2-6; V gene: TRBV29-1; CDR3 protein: CSVHLDRGTGANVLTF
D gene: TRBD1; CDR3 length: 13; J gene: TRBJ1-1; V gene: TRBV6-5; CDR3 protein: CASNKQGATEAFF
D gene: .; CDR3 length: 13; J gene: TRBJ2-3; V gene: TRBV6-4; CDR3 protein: CASSASGTDTQYF
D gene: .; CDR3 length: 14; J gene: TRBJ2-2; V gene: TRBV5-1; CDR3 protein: CASRHGTVAGELFF
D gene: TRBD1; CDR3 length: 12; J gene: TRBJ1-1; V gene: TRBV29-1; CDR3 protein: CSANRGVTEAFF
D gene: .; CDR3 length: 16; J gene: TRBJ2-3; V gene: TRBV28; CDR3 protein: CASSLVGRVTADTQYF
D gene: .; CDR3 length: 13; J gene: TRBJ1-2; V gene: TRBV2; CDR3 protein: CASSPSINYGYIF
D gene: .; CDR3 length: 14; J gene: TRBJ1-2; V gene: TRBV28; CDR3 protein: CASSPGTELYGYTF
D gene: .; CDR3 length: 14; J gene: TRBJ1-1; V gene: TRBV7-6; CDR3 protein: CASSSDRANTEAFF
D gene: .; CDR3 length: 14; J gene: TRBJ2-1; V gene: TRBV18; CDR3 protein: CASSPAGFYSEQFF
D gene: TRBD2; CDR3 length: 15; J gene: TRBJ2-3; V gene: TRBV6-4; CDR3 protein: CASSEIAGGSDTQYF
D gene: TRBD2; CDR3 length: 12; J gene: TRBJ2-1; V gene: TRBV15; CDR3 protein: CATRSGGTMQFF
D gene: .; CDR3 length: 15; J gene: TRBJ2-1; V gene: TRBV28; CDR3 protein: CASNPPGPRLNEQFF
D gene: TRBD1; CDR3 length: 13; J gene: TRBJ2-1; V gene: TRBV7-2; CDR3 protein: CASSADRVNEQFF
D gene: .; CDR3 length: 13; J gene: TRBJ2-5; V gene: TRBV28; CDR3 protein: CASSFTPRETQYF
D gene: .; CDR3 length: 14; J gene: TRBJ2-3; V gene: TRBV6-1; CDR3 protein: CASSEAWASTTQYF
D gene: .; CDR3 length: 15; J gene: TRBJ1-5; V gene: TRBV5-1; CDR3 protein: CASSLAGDTNQPQHF